The 4 T cell receptor beta chains presented below share a single source sample, sequenced in a study of shared clonotypes between healthy human individuals. Terminally differentiated effector memory CD45RA+ cells were excluded by CCR7 positive selection of CD45RO-negative cells. Libraries were prepared by immunoSEQ multiplex PCR; TCRdb keeps only in-frame clonotypes and omits some of them. The sample lists around 1.9 million clones, roughly 93% seen once, with more than 1.5% in the top ten. Sequencing was carried out using naive CD8+ T cells from PBMCs. The origin of the receptors is a man aged 18 to 29 in good health. Some clones in this sample may be carry-over from other donors' samples.

The chain couples TRBV7-9 to TRBJ1-2; 7 nucleotides match TRBD1. The V and J ends lost 3 bases and 2 bases, in that order; junction bases with no gene match: 9. The germline CDR1 and CDR2 sequences are SEHNR and FQNEAQ (reference sequence). This CDR3 comprises 16 residues. CDR3 in amino acids: CASSFARGPPNYGYTF. The CDR3 region has the DNA TGTGCCAGCAGCTTCGCGAGGGGGCCTCCAAACTATGGCTACACCTTC.

The chain uses TRBV7-9 and TRBJ2-1; no reliable D call. V was clipped by 0 bases and J by 6 bases, with 18 bases between them. The CDR3 totals 17 residues. The germline V gene has CDR1 SEHNR and CDR2 FQNEAQ (reference sequence). The CDR3 DNA reads as TGTGCCAGCAGCTTAGCGCTTGGAACTAACCTTCTCAATGAGCAGTTCTTC. As protein: CASSLALGTNLLNEQFF. Supplemented by reference TRBV7-9 and TRBJ2-1, the full variable domain reads DTGVSQNPRHKITKRGQNVTFRCDPISEHNRLYWYRQTLGQGPEFLTYFQNEAQLEKSRLLSDRFSAERPKGSFSTLEIQRTEQGDSAMYLCASSLALGTNLLNEQFFGPGTRLTVL.

This chain links TRBV27 with TRBJ2-7; TRBD1 matches at 10 bases. CDR1 and CDR2 from the germline V gene are MNHEY and SMNVEV (reference sequence). The ends lost 8 bases at V and 3 bases at J; junction bases unmatched: 16. There are 17 residues in the CDR3. The CDR3 spells CASSLAGIGTGVYEQYF. The CDR3 DNA reads as TGTGCCAGCTCCTTAGCAGGGATTGGGACAGGGGTCTACGAGCAGTACTTC.

The genes are TRBV7-9 and TRBJ1-1; D unclear. Deletions cut 0 bases from V and 1 base from J, with 9 bases between. The CDR3 has 15 amino acids. The germline V gene has CDR1 SEHNR and CDR2 FQNEAQ (reference sequence). As DNA, the CDR3 is TGTGCCAGCAGCTTAGCCCAGTGGGGGAACACTGAAGCTTTCTTT. The encoded protein is CASSLAQWGNTEAFF.